This TCR beta chain was documented in a study of blood T cells in healthy people across ages. Trimming stripped 6 bases from V and 6 bases from J, with 18 bases between. The CDR3 totals 13 residues. Germline V gene sequence: CDR1 DFQATT, CDR2 SNEGSKA (reference sequence). A sample-barcoded 5' primer and a J-beta primer mix were used in a second PCR of about 6 to 12 cycles. TCRdb called the 5' RACE reads again in MiXCR, with one record for every CDR3 protein. The sample has over 1,300,000 distinct CDR3 sequences, roughly 60% seen once. The sample was blood. This chain connects TRBV20-1 to TRBJ2-7; the D gene could be TRBD1 or TRBD2 (6 bases each). The clonotype was recovered from a man younger than 35 in good health. The DNA of the CDR3 is TGCAGTGCCGCAGAGGTGGGGGGCTCCGAGCAGTACTTC. Translating gives CSAAEVGGSEQYF.